Listed below are T cell receptor beta chains from one sample, sequenced in a study of cytomegalovirus exposure and HLA in healthy donors. Sequenced by immunoSEQ multiplex PCR; TCRdb stores in-frame clones only, minus some. The sample has 300,000 or so clones, around 90% seen once. Sample: PBMCs. These receptors were taken from a man aged 25-40 years in good health and CMV-seronegative. CDR3s include the opening cysteine and the closing phenylalanine or tryptophan. The D gene is left open where the match is weak. The size of a clone is reported for some rows only, either as once, few or many, or as a class for expanded clones.

d_call	clone_size	v_call	j_call	cdr3_length	cdr3_nt	cdr3_aa
.	.	TRBV7-2	TRBJ1-5	15	TGTGCCAGCAGCTTAGAGAGTTGGAGCAATCAGCCCCAGCATTTT	CASSLESWSNQPQHF
TRBD2	.	TRBV27	TRBJ2-2	16	TGTGCCAGCAGTCCCTGGACTAGCGGAGGCACCGGGGAGCTGTTTTTT	CASSPWTSGGTGELFF
.	.	TRBV19	TRBJ2-3	15	TGTGCCAGTAGTCTCATGGCGGGTTCCTCAGATACGCAGTATTTT	CASSLMAGSSDTQYF
.	.	TRBV2	TRBJ2-7	13	TGTGCCAGCGGGGCGGGGAGCTCCTACGAGCAGTACTTC	CASGAGSSYEQYF
.	.	TRBV18	TRBJ2-1	15	TGTGCCAGCTCACCAGCGGAGGGGGCCAGGGATGAGCAGTTCTTC	CASSPAEGARDEQFF
.	.	TRBV6-5	TRBJ2-1	14	TGTGCCAGCACCTATGATGGCTCCTACAATGAGCAGTTCTTC	CASTYDGSYNEQFF
TRBD1	few	TRBV11-3	TRBJ2-7	15	TGTGCCAGCAGCTTAGGGCAGGGGGATGCCTACGAGCAGTACTTC	CASSLGQGDAYEQYF
.	few	TRBV2	TRBJ2-2	11	TGTGCCAGCAGGCGCACCGGGGAGCTGTTTTTT	CASRRTGELFF
.	once	TRBV2	TRBJ2-2	15	TGTGCCAGCAGGGGAGGGACAGGCTACACCGGGGAGCTGTTTTTT	CASRGGTGYTGELFF
.	.	TRBV6-5	TRBJ2-2	14	TGTGCCAGCAGCCCAGGGGTGTATGCCGGGGAGCTGTTTTTT	CASSPGVYAGELFF
TRBD1	.	TRBV10-3	TRBJ1-2	17	TGTGCCACCCTTTCCCGGGACAGGGGGCGCAGCTGGTATGGCTACACCTTC	CATLSRDRGRSWYGYTF
.	.	TRBV30	TRBJ1-5	13	TGTGCCTCGCGAAGGGGTCCGAATCAGCCCCAGCATTTT	CASRRGPNQPQHF
TRBD1	.	TRBV11-2	TRBJ1-3	15	TGTGCCAGCAGCTTAGAGCCAGGGGGTGGAAACACCATATATTTT	CASSLEPGGGNTIYF
.	.	TRBV5-1	TRBJ2-7	13	TGCGCCAGCAGCTTGGGACCCGGGGTCGAGCAGTACTTC	CASSLGPGVEQYF
.	.	TRBV15	TRBJ2-1	16	TGTGCCACCAGCAGGATAGGGGGAAGCTCCTACAATGAGCAGTTCTTC	CATSRIGGSSYNEQFF
.	.	TRBV15	TRBJ1-1	13	TGTGCCACGAGCCGCAGAAGGAACACTGAAGCTTTCTTT	CATSRRRNTEAFF
.	.	TRBV7-9	TRBJ2-2	16	TGTGCCAGCAGCTTCGTACCGGGGTTGGTCACCGGGGAGCTGTTTTTT	CASSFVPGLVTGELFF
.	.	TRBV6-6	TRBJ2-7	12	TGTGCCAGCATCTCGGGGTCCTACGAGCAGTACTTC	CASISGSYEQYF
TRBD2	.	TRBV5-1	TRBJ2-5	14	TGCGCCACCTCGACTAGCGGGGGACAAGAGACCCAGTACTTC	CATSTSGGQETQYF
.	.	TRBV11-2	TRBJ2-7	12	TGTGCCAGCAGCTTAGGGGGCCACGAGCAGTACTTC	CASSLGGHEQYF
TRBD2	.	TRBV6-5	TRBJ2-3	12	TGTGCCAGCAGTGAACGGGGAGGGAGGCAGTATTTT	CASSERGGRQYF
.	.	TRBV7-2	TRBJ2-1	13	TGTGCCAGCAGCTTAGACACCTACAATGAGCAGTTCTTC	CASSLDTYNEQFF
TRBD1	.	TRBV6-5	TRBJ1-1	14	TGTGCCAGCAGTCTTCTGAAAGGGACAGCTGAAGCTTTCTTT	CASSLLKGTAEAFF
TRBD1	few	TRBV9	TRBJ2-3	14	TGTGCCAGCAGCTCCCGGGACAGGGAAAATACGCAGTATTTT	CASSSRDRENTQYF
.	few	TRBV13	TRBJ1-1	14	TGTGCCAGCAGTCCCCGGAGGATGGGGACTGAAGCTTTCTTT	CASSPRRMGTEAFF
TRBD1	once	TRBV11-1	TRBJ1-2	13	TGTGCCAGCAGCTGGGACAGTAGCTATGGCTACACCTTC	CASSWDSSYGYTF
TRBD1	.	TRBV5-1	TRBJ2-1	15	TGCGCCAGCAGCTTGGACAGGGGCATGTACAATGAGCAGTTCTTC	CASSLDRGMYNEQFF
TRBD1	.	TRBV13	TRBJ2-7	15	TGTGCCAGCAGCTTAGGAGGGACAGGGTTTGGCGAGCAGTACTTC	CASSLGGTGFGEQYF
.	.	TRBV6-4	TRBJ1-3	12	TGTGCCAGTAGAGGGTCTGGAAACACCATATATTTT	CASRGSGNTIYF
TRBD1	.	TRBV18	TRBJ1-2	17	TGTGCCAGCTCCCACACACGCGTGGGACAGGGTAGCTATGGCTACACCTTC	CASSHTRVGQGSYGYTF
TRBD2	once	TRBV18	TRBJ2-3	16	TGTGCCAGCTCGTCTAATAGCGGGGCCCTCTCGGATACGCAGTATTTT	CASSSNSGALSDTQYF
.	.	TRBV27	TRBJ2-7	14	TGTGCCAGCAAGGTCCAGGGTCTCCATTACGAGCAGTACTTC	CASKVQGLHYEQYF
.	.	TRBV5-1	TRBJ2-2	13	TGCGCCAGCAGCGCGGACAGCACCGGGGAGCTGTTTTTT	CASSADSTGELFF
.	.	TRBV4-1	TRBJ2-5	20	TGCGCCAGCAGCCAAATTCTCCCGACAGGCACTTTTATGTACCAAGAGACCCAGTACTTC	CASSQILPTGTFMYQETQYF
.	.	TRBV7-8	TRBJ1-2	17	TGTGCCAGCAGCATCCTAAGGACCTCACCTGGAGGTTATGGCTACACCTTC	CASSILRTSPGGYGYTF